The clone carrying this TCR beta chain turned up a few times. The germline V gene has CDR1 SGHDT and CDR2 YYEEEE. The V gene lost 4 bases and the J gene lost 4 bases, with 15 bases spanning the gap. This CDR3 region has 14 residues. This sample is drawn from a study of beta chain features in type 1 diabetes. As every portion of the isolated RNA was reverse transcribed, the sequencing read expressed TCRB transcripts. Here immunoSEQ multiplex PCR was the method, and the copy in TCRdb shows in-frame clones only, minus some. The sample gives 680,000 or so clones, roughly 15% of which show up once; approximately 0.099% is in the top ten.

This rearrangement joins TRBV5-6 to TRBJ2-7, with D possibly being TRBD1 (6 bases). The sequencing sample was made of naive CD4+ T cells from blood. This TCR derives from a man aged 18 to 30 in good health. This CDR3 reads CASSRRGRGYEQYF. CDR3 sequence (DNA): TGTGCCAGCAGCCGTCGGGGCAGGGGTTACGAGCAGTACTTC.